A single T cell receptor (beta chain) is shown here with its context. What it binds is not known. Researchers took RNA transcripts and amplified the TCR beta CDR3 regions from them. First-round RT-PCR with HTBI primers amplified the TCR CDR3 region. TCRdb recomputed calls from the multiplex PCR reads with MiXCR, one row per CDR3 protein. In the table there are 620,000 or so distinct CDR3 sequences, 14% of which are singletons. These data come from a study of T cells in Graves' hyperthyroidism and ophthalmopathy. Deletions cut 7 bases from V and 3 bases from J, with 15 bases between. The germline V gene encodes CDR1 MNHNS and CDR2 SASEGT. The CDR3 extends over 14 amino acids. Findings and limits, study-wide: Most clonotypes expanded in thyroid above 0.001 were likewise present in blood.

Sequencing was carried out using blood. This TCR came from a woman aged 45-60 years with Graves' ophthalmopathy. This rearrangement joins TRBV6-1 to TRBJ2-5; D not certain. Here the CDR3 DNA reads TGTGCCAGCATTGGTCTAGGGTTAGAAGAGACCCAGTACTTC. Its translation: CASIGLGLEETQYF.